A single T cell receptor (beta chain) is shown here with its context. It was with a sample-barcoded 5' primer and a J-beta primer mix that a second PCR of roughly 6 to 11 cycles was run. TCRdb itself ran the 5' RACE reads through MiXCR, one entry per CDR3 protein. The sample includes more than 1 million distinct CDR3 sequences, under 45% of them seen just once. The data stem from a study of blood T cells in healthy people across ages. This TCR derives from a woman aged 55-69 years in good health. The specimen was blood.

The DNA of the CDR3 is TGTGCCAGCAGTTTTAGTTATGGGGCAGATACGCAGTATTTT. Amino acid sequence: CASSFSYGADTQYF. V usage is TRBV6-2 or TRBV6-3 and J usage is TRBJ2-3; D gene uncertain. This CDR3 contains 14 residues. Germline values: CDR1 MNHEY, CDR2 SVGEGT. V lost 4 bases, J lost 4 bases, and 12 bases lay in between.